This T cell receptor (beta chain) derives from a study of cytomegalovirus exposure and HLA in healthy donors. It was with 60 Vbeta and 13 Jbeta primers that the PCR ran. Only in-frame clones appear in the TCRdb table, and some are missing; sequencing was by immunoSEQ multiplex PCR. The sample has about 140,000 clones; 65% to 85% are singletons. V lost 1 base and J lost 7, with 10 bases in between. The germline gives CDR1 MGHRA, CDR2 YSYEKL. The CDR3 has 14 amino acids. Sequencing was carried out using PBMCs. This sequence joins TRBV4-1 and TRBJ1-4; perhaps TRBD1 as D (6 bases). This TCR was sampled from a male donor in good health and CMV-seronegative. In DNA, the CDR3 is TGCGCCAGCAGCCAAGCCGCAGGGGCTGAAAAACTGTTTTTT. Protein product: CASSQAAGAEKLFF.